This record covers a single TCR beta chain. Libraries were prepared by immunoSEQ multiplex PCR; TCRdb keeps only in-frame clonotypes and omits some of them. The sample holds roughly 62,000 clones; over 75% are singletons and the top ten take 4.5%. This CDR3 has 14 amino acids. Germline CDR1 is SEHNR and CDR2 is FQNEAQ (reference sequence). The V and J ends lost 7 bases and 4 bases respectively, with 13 bases between them. The sample belongs to a study of PD-L1 blockade in urothelial cancer. The chain has TRBV7-9 and TRBJ2-2; maybe TRBD2 (5 bases). This receptor was taken from a man between 65 and 85 years old with urothelial cancer. Sample: PBMCs, taken around atezolizumab (anti-PD-L1) treatment. The CDR3 spells CASKGGYTTGELFF. In DNA, the CDR3 is TGTGCCAGCAAAGGCGGGTACACCACCGGGGAGCTGTTTTTT.